This TCR beta chain was sequenced for a study of T cells after yellow fever vaccination. TCRdb re-called the 5' RACE reads through MiXCR, storing one row per CDR3 protein. The sample lists under 70,000 distinct CDR3 sequences, more than 5.5% occurring once. The V and J ends lost 4 bases and 2 bases, in that order; junction bases with no gene match: 4. The CDR3 sequence is 14 residues long. In germline, CDR1 is SNHLY, CDR2 FYNNEI. This clonotype was detected only a few times. The chain is built from TRBV2 and TRBJ1-2; 7 nucleotides align to TRBD1. This material consisted of CD8+ T cells sorted from PBMCs, taken on the day of the first yellow fever vaccination. The receptor was derived from a man between 18 and 35 years old who received the YFV17D yellow fever vaccine. In nucleotides, the CDR3 is TGTGCCAGCAGTGTGAGGGGGCCGAACTATGGCTACACCTTC. Translation gives CASSVRGPNYGYTF.